This TCR beta chain was profiled in a study of beta chain features in type 1 diabetes. Across the study: Sorted cells numbering some 110 million were examined across all samples. Study results and caveats: Type 1 diabetes patients had moderately but significantly shorter TCRB CDR3s in all four CD4+ subsets.

The investigators reverse transcribed all of the isolated RNA, so they sequenced expressed TCRB transcripts. The table came from immunoSEQ multiplex PCR; TCRdb's copy has only in-frame clones and leaves some out. In the table there are approximately 160,000 clones, 63% of which are singletons. The V end lost 5 bases, the J end lost 7 bases, and 12 bases lay between the germline ends. Germline CDR1 is SGHTA and CDR2 is FQGNSA. This CDR3 spans 12 amino acids. This clone was detected once. Its target is unknown. The V gene is TRBV7-2, the J gene TRBJ2-7; D gene ambiguous. The sequence derives from a man aged 30-40 years with type 1 diabetes. The material sequenced was naive CD4+ T cells from blood. The CDR3 nucleotides read TGTGCCAGCAGCGCAAATCTGGGGGAGCAGTACTTC. The encoded protein is CASSANLGEQYF.